This TCR beta chain was recovered during a study of T cells in localized non-small cell lung cancer. Study outcomes and limitations: Only one tumor region went through sequencing, so heterogeneity may still be there. Highest T cell clonality was seen in uninvolved adjacent lung, surpassing that measured in tumor. There was an association of higher blood T cell density with longer overall survival. Among the top 100 tumor clones, a median 57 appeared in adjacent lung.

Only in-frame clones appear in the TCRdb table, and some are missing; sequencing was by immunoSEQ multiplex PCR. Of about 26,000 clones in the sample, around 86% are singletons; the top ten hold about 3.8%. This clone was counted only a few times. Its antigen is as yet unknown. Germline assignment: CDR1 SNHLY and CDR2 FYNNEI. V lost 11 bases, J lost 6 bases, and 22 bases lay in between. The CDR3 totals 14 residues. The receptor comes from a woman between 35 and 75 years old with stage I lung adenocarcinoma. The source material was peripheral blood, sampled before any cancer treatment. The chain employs TRBV2 and TRBJ1-2; D unclear. CDR3 residues: CAGMGGIGRNGYTF. DNA of the CDR3: TGTGCCGGAATGGGAGGGATCGGGAGGAATGGCTACACCTTC.